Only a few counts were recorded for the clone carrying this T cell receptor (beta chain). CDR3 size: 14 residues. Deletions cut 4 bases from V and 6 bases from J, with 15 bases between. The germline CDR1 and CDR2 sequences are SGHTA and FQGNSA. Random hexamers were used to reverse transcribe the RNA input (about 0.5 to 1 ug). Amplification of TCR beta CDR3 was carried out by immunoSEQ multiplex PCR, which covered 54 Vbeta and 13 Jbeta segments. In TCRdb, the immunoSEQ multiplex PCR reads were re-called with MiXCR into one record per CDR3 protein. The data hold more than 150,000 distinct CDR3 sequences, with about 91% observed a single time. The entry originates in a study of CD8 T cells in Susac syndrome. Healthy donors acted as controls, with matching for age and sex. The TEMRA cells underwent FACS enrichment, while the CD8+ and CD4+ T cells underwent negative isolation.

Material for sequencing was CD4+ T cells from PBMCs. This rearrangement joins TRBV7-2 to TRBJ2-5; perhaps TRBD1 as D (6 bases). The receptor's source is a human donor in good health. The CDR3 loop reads CASSSLTGLKTQYF. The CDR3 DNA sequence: TGTGCCAGCAGCTCCCTTACAGGGTTGAAGACCCAGTACTTC.